In its sample, the clone carrying this T cell receptor (beta chain) was seen once. The sample is drawn from a study of blood T cell repertoires in COVID-19. Original analysis: Reference gene primer amplification gave nucleated cell count estimates. Sequenced by immunoSEQ multiplex PCR; TCRdb stores in-frame clones only, minus some. V and J calls and clone size are as listed in that table; D and trimming were resolved from the DNA. The data hold roughly 100,000 clones, with more than 75% observed a single time. The CDR3 is 15 amino acids. Germline CDR1 is ENHRY and CDR2 is SYGVKD. Trimming removed 6 bases from V and 3 bases from J; junction bases left unmatched: 9.

The clonotype comes from a man aged 60-69 years with acute or convalescent COVID-19. This chain links TRBV10-3 with TRBJ1-1; 8 nucleotides match TRBD1. Sequencing was carried out using peripheral blood. This CDR3 reads CAISGAGQGYTEAFF. The CDR3, as DNA: TGTGCCATCAGCGGGGCCGGACAGGGATACACTGAAGCTTTCTTT.